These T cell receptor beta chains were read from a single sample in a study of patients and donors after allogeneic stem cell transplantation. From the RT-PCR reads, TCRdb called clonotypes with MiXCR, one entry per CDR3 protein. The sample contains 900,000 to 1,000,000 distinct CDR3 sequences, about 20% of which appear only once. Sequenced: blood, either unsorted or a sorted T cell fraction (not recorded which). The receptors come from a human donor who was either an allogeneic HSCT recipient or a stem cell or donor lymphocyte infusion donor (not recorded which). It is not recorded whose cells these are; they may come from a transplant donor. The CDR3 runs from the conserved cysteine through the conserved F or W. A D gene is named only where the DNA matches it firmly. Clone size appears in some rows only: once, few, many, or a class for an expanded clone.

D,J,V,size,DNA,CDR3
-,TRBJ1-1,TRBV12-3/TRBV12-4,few,TGTGCCAGCAGTTCTAGGACTGGGGCTGAAGCTTTCTTT,CASSSRTGAEAFF
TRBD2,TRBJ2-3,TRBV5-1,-,TGCGCCAGCAGCTTTCTAGCGGGGTTCCCAGATACGCAGTATTTT,CASSFLAGFPDTQYF
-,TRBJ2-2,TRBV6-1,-,TGTGCCAGCAGGGACGGCGGCTACACCGGGGAGCTGTTTTTT,CASRDGGYTGELFF
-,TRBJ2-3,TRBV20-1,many,TGCAGTGCTAGACAACATGGAGGCAGCACAGATACGCAGTATTTT,CSARQHGGSTDTQYF
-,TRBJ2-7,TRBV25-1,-,TGTGCCAGCAACCTTAAAGGGGAGCAGTACTTC,CASNLKGEQYF
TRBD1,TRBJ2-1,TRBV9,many,TGTGCCAGCAGGGTTGAGGCAGGGGGCTTGGGTGAGCAGTTCTTC,CASRVEAGGLGEQFF
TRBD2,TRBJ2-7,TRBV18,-,TGTGCCAGCTCACCAAGATCCGGCGGGGGGCCTTCCTACGAGCAGTACTTC,CASSPRSGGGPSYEQYF
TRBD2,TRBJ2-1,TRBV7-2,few,TGTGCCAGCAGCTCCCGGACTAGCGGGAGGGGTGAGCAGTTCTTC,CASSSRTSGRGEQFF
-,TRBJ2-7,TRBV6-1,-,TGTGCCAGCATTAGTCGGGGAACCTCCTACGAGCAGTACTTC,CASISRGTSYEQYF
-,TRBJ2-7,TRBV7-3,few,TGTGCCAGCAGCCCGCAACCTGGGAGCTCCTACGAGCAGTACTTC,CASSPQPGSSYEQYF
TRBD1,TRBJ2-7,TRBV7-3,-,TGTGCCAGCAGCTTAAACCCAGCGGGACAGGGGTACGAGCAGTACTTC,CASSLNPAGQGYEQYF
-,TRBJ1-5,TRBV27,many,TGTGCCAGCAGTACCTCACGGGGAGCTACCAATCAGCCCCAGCATTTT,CASSTSRGATNQPQHF
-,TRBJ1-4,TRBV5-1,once,TGCGCCAGCAGTCCTGCCCGGGAAAAACTGTTTTTT,CASSPAREKLFF
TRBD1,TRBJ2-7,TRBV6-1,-,TGTGCCAGCAGTGGGACAGGGGGTGCCTACGAGCAGTACTTC,CASSGTGGAYEQYF
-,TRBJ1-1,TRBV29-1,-,TGCAGCGTTGAGCCGCAGGGACGGTACACTGAAGCTTTCTTT,CSVEPQGRYTEAFF
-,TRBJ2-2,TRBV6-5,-,TGTGCCAGCAGTTACTTAGGAACGATTAACGGGGAGCTGTTTTTT,CASSYLGTINGELFF
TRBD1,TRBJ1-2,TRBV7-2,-,TGTGCCAGCAGCGGCGCGGCATCCAGGGGGCGTAATGGCTACACCTTC,CASSGAASRGRNGYTF
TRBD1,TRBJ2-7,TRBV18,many,TGTGCCAGCTCAGATAACAGGGGGCGAACCTACGAGCAGTACTTC,CASSDNRGRTYEQYF
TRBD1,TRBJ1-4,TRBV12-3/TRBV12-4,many,TGTGCCAGCAGTCCATCAGGGGGCCTGTCGGCTAATGAAAAACTGTTTTTT,CASSPSGGLSANEKLFF
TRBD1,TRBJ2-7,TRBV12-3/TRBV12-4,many,TGTGCCAGCAGACCTGGACAGGGGGTTCCCTACGAGCAGTACTTC,CASRPGQGVPYEQYF
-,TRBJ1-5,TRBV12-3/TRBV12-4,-,TGTGCCAGCAGTCCCGGAAATCTAGGGACGGATAGCAATCAGCCCCAGCATTTT,CASSPGNLGTDSNQPQHF
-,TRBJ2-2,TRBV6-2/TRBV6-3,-,TGTGCCAGCAGTTACGATTGGAACTCCACCGGGGAGCTGTTTTTT,CASSYDWNSTGELFF
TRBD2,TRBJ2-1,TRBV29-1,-,TGCAGCGTTGATGGAAGACTAGCGGGGGTGGATGAGCAGTTCTTC,CSVDGRLAGVDEQFF
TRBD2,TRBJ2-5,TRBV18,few,TGTGCCAGCTCACCACCCCCCGGGACTAGCGGGATGAGGGAGACCCAGTACTTC,CASSPPPGTSGMRETQYF
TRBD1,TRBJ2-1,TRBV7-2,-,TGTGCCAGCAGCTCGGTGGGACAGGGGGTCTACAATGAGCAGTTCTTC,CASSSVGQGVYNEQFF
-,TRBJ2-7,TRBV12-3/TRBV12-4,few,TGTGCCAGCAGTTTCTCTGACAGGACCTACGAGCAGTACTTC,CASSFSDRTYEQYF
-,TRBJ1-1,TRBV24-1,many,TGTGCCACCAGTGGTATAAGGGGGACTTTCTTT,CATSGIRGTFF
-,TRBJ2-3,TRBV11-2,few,TGTGCCAGCAGCTTAGTTGTATTGGCGGGGACCGTCACAGATACGCAGTATTTT,CASSLVVLAGTVTDTQYF
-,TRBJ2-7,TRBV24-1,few,TGTGCCACCGGGACGACGTTTCAGGACGAGCAGTACTTC,CATGTTFQDEQYF
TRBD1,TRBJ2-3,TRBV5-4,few,TGTGCCAGCACCAAGGACAGGGGGGTCGCAGATACGCAGTATTTT,CASTKDRGVADTQYF
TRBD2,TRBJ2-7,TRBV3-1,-,TGTGCCAGCAGCCCCAGCGGGAGTCGGACCGAGCAGTACTTC,CASSPSGSRTEQYF
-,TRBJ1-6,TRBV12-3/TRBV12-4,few,TGTGCCAGCAGTTTACAGACGACGAATTCACCCCTCCACTTT,CASSLQTTNSPLHF
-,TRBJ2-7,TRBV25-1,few,TGTGCCAGCCGTTTACTGGGCGAGCAGTACTTC,CASRLLGEQYF
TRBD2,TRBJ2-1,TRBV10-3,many,TGTGCCATCAGTTCCGGGGGGAATGAGCAGTTCTTC,CAISSGGNEQFF
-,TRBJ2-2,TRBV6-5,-,TGTGCCAGCAGTTACTCGAGCCAAACCGGGGAGCTGTTTTTT,CASSYSSQTGELFF
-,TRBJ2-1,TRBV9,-,TGTGCCAGCAGCCCCAAAGGAGACAGGTACAATGAGCAGTTCTTC,CASSPKGDRYNEQFF
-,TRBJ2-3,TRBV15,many,TGTGCCACCAGCAGAGATGTTGGAGGCACAGATACGCAGTATTTT,CATSRDVGGTDTQYF
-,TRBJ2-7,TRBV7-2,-,TGTGCCAGCAGAAAAAAAGTGGGCGGGACGGCAGGCTACGAGCAGTACTTC,CASRKKVGGTAGYEQYF
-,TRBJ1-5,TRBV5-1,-,TGCGCCAGCAGCTTGGAGGGCCCCACTAATCAGCCCCAGCATTTT,CASSLEGPTNQPQHF
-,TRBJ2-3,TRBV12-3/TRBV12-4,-,TGTGCCAGCACCCCCTTTAGCGGACGGGAGTATACAGATACGCAGTATTTT,CASTPFSGREYTDTQYF
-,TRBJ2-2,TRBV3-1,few,TGTGCCAGCAGCCAAGATAGGGGGTCGGTGTTTTTT,CASSQDRGSVFF
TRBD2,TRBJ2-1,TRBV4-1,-,TGCGCCAGCAGCCACCCTCCGGGACTAGCGGGTAATGAGCAGTTCTTC,CASSHPPGLAGNEQFF
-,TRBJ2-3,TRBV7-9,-,TGTGCCAGCAGCTTAGTAGGTGGGACCGCAGATACGCAGTATTTT,CASSLVGGTADTQYF
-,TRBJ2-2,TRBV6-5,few,TGTGCCAGCAGTTACTCCTTCAGGGCCGGGGAGCTGTTTTTT,CASSYSFRAGELFF
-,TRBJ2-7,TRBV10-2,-,TGCGCCAGCAGCGTTGGCGTCGACGAGCAGTACTTC,CASSVGVDEQYF
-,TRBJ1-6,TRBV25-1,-,TGTGCCAGTAGCGCTTCGGGATCACCCCTCCACTTT,CASSASGSPLHF
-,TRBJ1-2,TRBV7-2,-,TGTGCCAGCAGCCTGGCACAGAGGGCCTTTCACTATGGCTACACCTTC,CASSLAQRAFHYGYTF
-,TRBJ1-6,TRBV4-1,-,TGCGCCAGCAGCCAGGGACCTCCGGGGTCACCCCTCCACTTT,CASSQGPPGSPLHF